This T cell receptor (beta chain) was sequenced during a study of cytomegalovirus exposure and HLA in healthy donors. As for the study in general: Earlier results showed approximately 110 million unique TCR beta sequences derived from approximately 170 million T cells.

Details on this clone: What it recognizes is unknown. The same CDR3 is also encoded by other DNA sequences in this sample.

PCR was performed using 60 Vbeta and 13 Jbeta primers. Assay: immunoSEQ multiplex PCR; the TCRdb copy retains only in-frame clones and omits some. The repertoire holds over 150,000 clones, with about 72% as singletons. These donors, healthy bone marrow donors, were studied. The CDR3 is made up of 13 amino acids. Deletions cut 0 bases from V and 4 bases from J, with 6 bases between. Germline lookup yields CDR1 LGHNA and CDR2 YNFKEQ. Study-wide results and limits: Within a later analysis, the majority of CMV-associated TCR beta chains appeared HLA-restricted. Cytomegalovirus association was listed for 170 or so TCR beta chains.

The TCR was taken from a man aged 30 to 45 in good health and CMV-seropositive. The gene calls are TRBV4-2 and TRBJ1-2; no clear D. Material for sequencing was PBMCs. CDR3 sequence: CASSQDLSYGYTF. The CDR3 nucleotides are TGTGCCAGCAGCCAAGATTTGAGCTATGGCTACACCTTC.